These 8 T cell receptor beta chains came from one sample sequenced in a study of blood T cell repertoires in COVID-19. Here immunoSEQ multiplex PCR was the method, and the copy in TCRdb shows in-frame clones only, minus some. This sample carries approximately 260,000 clones, around four fifths of them seen once, and the ten largest clones take approximately 4%. The specimen sequenced was PBMCs or T cells enriched from blood (not recorded which). These receptor sequences come from a young man with acute COVID-19.

The count of this clone is one. The chain links TRBV6-5 to TRBJ2-3, with TRBD2 identical over 7 bases. Germline CDR1 reads MNHEY; CDR2 reads SVGAGI. Unmatched junction bases numbered 5, after V lost 7 bases and J lost 4 bases. This CDR3 region has 13 residues. The CDR3 is CASTREVPDTQYF. CDR3 coding DNA: TGTGCCAGCACCCGGGAGGTACCAGATACGCAGTATTTT.

The chain links TRBV6-5 to TRBJ1-1; no definite D call. Germline V CDR1 and CDR2: MNHEY, SVGAGI. The CDR3 consists of 14 residues. The germline V and J ends were trimmed by 0 bases and 0 bases, with 5 bases remaining between them. The CDR3 region has the DNA TGTGCCAGCAGTTACTCAGAGTTGAACACTGAAGCTTTCTTT. Its protein product is CASSYSELNTEAFF.

This clone is a singleton in its sample. The junction does not match germline at one end; this may be a read error. The V gene is TRBV5-1, the J gene TRBJ1-1; 8 bases map to TRBD1. The CDR3 sequence is 14 residues long. Germline values: CDR1 SGHRS, CDR2 YFSETQ. The CDR3 bases are TGTGCCAGCAGCCAGGGGGCGGGAAGCACTGAAGCTTTCTTT. This translates into CASSQGAGSTEAFF.

The chain carries TRBV6-5 and TRBJ2-3; TRBD1 aligns across 7 bases. CDR1 is MNHEY and CDR2 is SVGAGI in the germline V gene. There are 14 residues in the CDR3. V was pared by 11 bases and J by 2 bases, with 10 bases of the junction left unmatched. For the CDR3, the DNA is TGTGCCGGCCGGGGACAGATCCCCACAGATACGCAGTATTTT. It codes for CAGRGQIPTDTQYF.

V is TRBV5-5 and J is TRBJ1-2, with D tentatively TRBD1 (6 bases). The CDR3 is 16 residues long. Trimming cost V 6 bases and J 0 bases, with 18 bases left between them. From germline, CDR1 is SGHKS and CDR2 YYEKEE (reference sequence). This chain's CDR3 is CASTRTLDRTNYGYTF. For the CDR3, the DNA is TGTGCCAGCACTAGAACCCTGGACAGAACTAACTATGGCTACACCTTC.

About this clone itself: Different DNA sequences within this sample yield the same CDR3. The chain carries TRBV18 and TRBJ2-7; 12 nucleotides match TRBD1. The CDR3 is 15 residues long. The V segment lost 6 bases and the J segment 4 bases; nucleotides outside the gene matches: 7. The V gene's germline CDR1 is KGHSH and CDR2 LQKENI. CDR3 nucleotide sequence: TGTGCCAGCTCCCCCGGGACAGGGGGCGGGTACGAGCAGTACGTC. It translates to CASSPGTGGGYEQYV.

This clone was detected only once. This chain uses TRBV5-8 with TRBJ1-4; 10 nucleotides align to TRBD1. V shed 0 bases and J 6 bases; nucleotides not matched to a gene: 2. From germline, CDR1 is SGHTS and CDR2 YDEGEE. The CDR3 is 15 residues long. The CDR3 sequence: CASSLGDRGYEKLFF. CDR3 nucleotides: TGTGCCAGCAGCTTGGGGGACAGGGGTTATGAAAAACTGTTTTTT.

The rearrangement uses TRBV12-5 and TRBJ1-5, with a weak D call TRBD1 (6 bases). CDR1 is LGHNT, CDR2 FRNRAP, per germline. The CDR3 has 17 amino acids. V shed 0 bases and J shed 2 bases, with 14 bases lying between them. CDR3: CASGLVPRQVGNQPQHF. In DNA, the CDR3 is TGTGCTAGTGGTTTGGTACCCCGACAGGTTGGCAATCAGCCCCAGCATTTT.